The 20 T cell receptor beta chains listed next were all sequenced from one sample in a study of blood T cell repertoires in COVID-19. Profiling relied on immunoSEQ multiplex PCR, and the TCRdb table lists in-frame clones only, not all of them. The sample lists about 290,000 clones, approximately 90% occurring once. Sequenced: peripheral blood. The receptors were gathered from a woman aged 25 to 45 with active or convalescent COVID-19.

The rearrangement links TRBV5-6 to TRBJ2-2, with a tentative D call TRBD1 (6 bases). Deletions cut 0 bases from V and 1 base from J, with 10 bases between. The CDR3 contains 16 residues. Germline loops: CDR1 SGHDT, CDR2 YYEEEE. This CDR3 is CASSLGGLRNTGELFF. CDR3 in DNA: TGTGCCAGCAGCTTGGGGGGGCTCAGGAACACCGGGGAGCTGTTTTTT.

This clone appeared once. The chain joins TRBV5-5 to TRBJ1-3; TRBD1 matches at 7 bases. Germline V CDR1 and CDR2: SGHKS, YYEKEE (reference sequence). The CDR3 has 15 residues. V shed 3 bases, J shed 7 bases, and the junction held 10 bases outside the gene matches. The CDR3 here is CASSWGQPERNTIYF. The CDR3, as DNA: TGTGCCAGCAGCTGGGGACAGCCAGAAAGGAACACCATATATTTT. Drawing the rest from reference TRBV5-5 and TRBJ1-3, the complete variable domain is DAGVTQSPTHLIKTRGQQVTLRCSPISGHKSVSWYQQVLGQGPQFIFQYYEKEERGRGNFPDRFSARQFPNYSSELNVNALLLGDSALYLCASSWGQPERNTIYFGEGSWLTVV.

The V and J genes are TRBV19 and TRBJ2-1, with 8 nucleotides matching TRBD1. In germline, CDR1 is LNHDA, CDR2 SQIVND (reference sequence). The ends lost 5 bases at V and 8 bases at J; junction bases unmatched: 8. The CDR3 loop spans 14 amino acids. The CDR3 spells CASSLRGQGDEQFF. Here the CDR3 DNA reads TGTGCCAGTAGTTTAAGAGGACAGGGCGATGAGCAGTTCTTC.

J is TRBJ2-3 and V is TRBV6-2 or TRBV6-3; 7 positions match TRBD2. CDR1 is MNHEY and CDR2 is SVGEGT in the germline V gene. The CDR3 loop spans 15 amino acids. J gave up 4 bases and V 1 base, and 5 bases lay outside the gene matches. CDR3 coding DNA: TGTGCCAGCAGTTACTTTGGGAGGGGCCCAGATACGCAGTATTTT. It encodes CASSYFGRGPDTQYF.

The genes are TRBV27 and TRBJ1-5; D gene unclear. Germline lookup yields CDR1 MNHEY and CDR2 SMNVEV (reference sequence). CDR3 length: 16 residues. Trimming took off 2 bases at V and 0 bases at J, with 11 bases between the two ends. CDR3 protein: CASSLKAHYSNQPQHF. The CDR3 DNA follows: TGTGCCAGCAGTTTAAAGGCGCACTATAGCAATCAGCCCCAGCATTTT.

Worth noting for this clone: The junction shows a germline mismatch at one end, possibly a read error. The J gene is TRBJ1-1, the V gene TRBV28, with 7 bases matching TRBD1. The CDR3 runs 14 residues. Germline V gene sequence: CDR1 MDHEN, CDR2 SYDVKM. CDR3 nucleotides: TGTGCCAGCAGTTTATCAGGGGGGAACACTGAAGTTTTCTTT. Protein product: CASSLSGGNTEVFF.

The rearrangement joins TRBV15 to TRBJ1-6; no reliable D call. In germline, CDR1 is LNHNV, CDR2 YYDKDF (reference sequence). The CDR3 totals 15 residues. V gave up 2 bases and J gave up 7 bases, with 12 bases separating them. CDR3 sequence (DNA): TGTGCCACCAGCAGATCCTGGGGAGGCAATTCACCCCTCCACTTT. This gives the protein CATSRSWGGNSPLHF.

The chain has TRBV7-4 and TRBJ1-4; a possible D gene is TRBD1 (5 bases). Germline loops: CDR1 SGHVT, CDR2 SQSDAQ. This CDR3 has 15 residues. The V and J ends lost 4 bases and 8 bases respectively, with 17 bases between them. The CDR3 DNA reads as TGTGCCAGCAGCTCCTCCAAGGTCAGGGCCGAAAAACTGTTTTTT. Protein sequence: CASSSSKVRAEKLFF.

The chain has TRBV27 and TRBJ2-3; 8 bases are shared with TRBD2. The trim removed 6 bases at V and 6 bases at J, leaving 11 bases unmatched. The CDR3 has 15 amino acids. Germline V gene lookup returns CDR1 MNHEY and CDR2 SMNVEV (reference sequence). The CDR3 DNA follows: TGTGCCAGCAGCCTGGGGAGCGGGGGCGGGGATACGCAGTATTTT. Amino acids: CASSLGSGGGDTQYF.

The V and J genes are TRBV9 and TRBJ1-3; the D is unclear. The V end lost 0 bases, the J end lost 0 bases, and 13 bases lay between the germline ends. CDR3 length: 17 residues. CDR1 is SGDLS, CDR2 YYNGEE, per germline. CDR3 amino acids: CASSVDGESRSGNTIYF. CDR3 DNA sequence: TGTGCCAGCAGCGTAGATGGAGAATCGCGCTCTGGAAACACCATATATTTT.

The gene calls are TRBV6-6 and TRBJ1-1; D remains unclear. The germline V gene has CDR1 MNHNY and CDR2 SVGAGI (reference sequence). The CDR3 totals 11 residues. V was cut by 3 bases and J by 10 bases, with 9 bases left in between. CDR3 DNA: TGTGCCAGCAGTTATCAGGTTAGAGCTTTCTTT. Amino acid sequence: CASSYQVRAFF.

This chain joins TRBV29-1 and TRBJ1-1; possible D gene TRBD1, 5 bases. V was shortened by 4 bases and J by 11 bases, with 11 bases between the two germline ends. Per germline, CDR1 SQVTM and CDR2 ANQGSEA. The CDR3 loop spans 10 amino acids. CDR3 amino acids: CSVGQRGAFF. CDR3 in DNA: TGCAGCGTTGGGCAGCGGGGCGCTTTCTTT.

V and J are TRBV19 and TRBJ1-1; D might be TRBD1 (5 bases). The V end was cut by 7 bases, the J end by 6 bases, with 9 bases between. From germline, CDR1 is LNHDA and CDR2 SQIVND (reference sequence). This CDR3 is 11 amino acids long. CDR3 protein: CASKWGPEAFF. The CDR3 DNA is TGTGCCAGTAAATGGGGCCCTGAAGCTTTCTTT.

The CDR3 loop is CASSPDANRNQPQHF. In DNA, the CDR3 is TGTGCCAGCTCACCAGATGCAAATCGGAATCAGCCCCAGCATTTT. This chain links TRBV18 with TRBJ1-5; D is undetermined. The ends were cut back, 2 bases at V and 4 bases at J, with 12 bases in the middle. From germline, CDR1 is KGHSH and CDR2 LQKENI. The CDR3 contains 15 residues.

The CDR3 loop reads CASSQHPDRREKLFF. CDR3 sequence (DNA): TGTGCCAGCAGCCAACACCCGGACAGGCGGGAAAAACTGTTTTTT. J is TRBJ1-4 and V is TRBV7-2; 7 nucleotides align to TRBD1. Germline V lookup: CDR1 SGHTA, CDR2 FQGNSA. There are 15 residues in the CDR3. The ends lost 5 bases at V and 8 bases at J; junction bases unmatched: 11. Full variable domain (remainder filled in from reference TRBV7-2 and TRBJ1-4): GAGVSQSPSNKVTEKGKDVELRCDPISGHTALYWYRQSLGQGLEFLIYFQGNSAPDKSGLPSDRFSAERTGGSVSTLTIQRTQQEDSAVYLCASSQHPDRREKLFFGSGTQLSVL.

The chain has TRBV29-1 and TRBJ1-1, with TRBD1 as a possible D gene (6 bases). CDR1 and CDR2 (germline): SQVTM, ANQGSEA. Trimming removed 7 bases at V and 1 base at J, with 16 bases between. The CDR3 extends over 14 amino acids. The CDR3 DNA follows: TGCAGCGCCAAATTGGTACAGGGGAACACTGAAGCTTTCTTT. Translating gives CSAKLVQGNTEAFF.

The J gene is TRBJ2-5, the V gene TRBV27, with D perhaps TRBD2 (6 bases). The CDR3 sequence is 13 residues long. CDR1 is MNHEY, CDR2 SMNVEV, per germline (reference sequence). V was clipped by 7 bases and J by 5 bases, with 14 bases between them. The CDR3 is CASNRRLGETQYF. The CDR3 DNA reads TGTGCCAGCAATAGAAGACTAGGTGAGACCCAGTACTTC.

The chain couples TRBV5-6 to TRBJ1-1; D is possibly TRBD1 (6 bases). The length of the CDR3 is 14 residues. The germline V gene has CDR1 SGHDT and CDR2 YYEEEE. Trimming removed 1 base from V and 11 bases from J, with 18 bases in between. As DNA, the CDR3 is TGTGCCAGCAGCTTGCCCGGACAGCAGGCAGTGGCTTTCTTT. This gives the protein CASSLPGQQAVAFF.

This clone was seen only once. This chain uses TRBV12-3 or TRBV12-4 with TRBJ2-1; the D gene is possibly TRBD2 (5 bases). Trimming removed 3 bases at V and 7 bases at J, with 10 bases between. The CDR3 has 13 amino acids. The CDR3 DNA is TGTGCCAGCAGTTTCGAGGGAATGAATGAGCAGTTCTTC. Translated, it gives CASSFEGMNEQFF.

The chain links TRBV27 to TRBJ2-7, with 8 bases identical to TRBD1. Germline CDR1 is MNHEY and CDR2 is SMNVEV (reference sequence). This CDR3 has 15 amino acids. Trimming cost V 6 bases and J 6 bases; bases outside gene matches: 13. This chain's CDR3 is CASSRSPDRAVEQYF. The CDR3 DNA reads TGTGCCAGCAGCCGAAGCCCGGACAGGGCCGTCGAGCAGTACTTC.